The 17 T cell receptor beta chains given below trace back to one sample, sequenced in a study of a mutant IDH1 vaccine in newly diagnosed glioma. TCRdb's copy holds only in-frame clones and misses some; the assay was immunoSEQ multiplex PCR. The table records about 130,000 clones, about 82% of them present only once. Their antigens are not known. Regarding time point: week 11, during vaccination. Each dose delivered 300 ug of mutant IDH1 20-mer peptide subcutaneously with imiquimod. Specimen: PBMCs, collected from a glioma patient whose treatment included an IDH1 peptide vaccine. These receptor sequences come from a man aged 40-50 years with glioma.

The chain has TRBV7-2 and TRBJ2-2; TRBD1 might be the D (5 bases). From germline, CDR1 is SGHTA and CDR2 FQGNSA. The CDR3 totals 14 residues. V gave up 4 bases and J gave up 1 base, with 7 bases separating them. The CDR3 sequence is CASSSTGNTGELFF. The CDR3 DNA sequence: TGTGCCAGCAGCTCTACAGGGAACACCGGGGAGCTGTTTTTT.

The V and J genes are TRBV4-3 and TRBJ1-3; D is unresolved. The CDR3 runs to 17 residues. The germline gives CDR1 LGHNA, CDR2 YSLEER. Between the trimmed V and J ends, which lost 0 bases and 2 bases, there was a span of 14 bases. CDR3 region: CASSQDSFGTPGNTIYF. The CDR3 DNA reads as TGCGCCAGCAGCCAAGATTCGTTTGGTACGCCTGGAAACACCATATATTTT.

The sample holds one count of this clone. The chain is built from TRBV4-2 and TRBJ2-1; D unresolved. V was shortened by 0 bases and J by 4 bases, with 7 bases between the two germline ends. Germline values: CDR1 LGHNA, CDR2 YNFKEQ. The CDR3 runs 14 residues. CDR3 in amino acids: CASSQDWGYNEQFF. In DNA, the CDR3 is TGTGCCAGCAGCCAAGATTGGGGTTACAATGAGCAGTTCTTC.

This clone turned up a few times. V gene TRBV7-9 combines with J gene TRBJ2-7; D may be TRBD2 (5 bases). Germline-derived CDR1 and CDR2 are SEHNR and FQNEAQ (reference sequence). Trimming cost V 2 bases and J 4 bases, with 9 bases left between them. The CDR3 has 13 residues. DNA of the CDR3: TGTGCCAGCAGCTTACAGCCGGGATACGAGCAGTACTTC. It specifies CASSLQPGYEQYF.

Here the CDR3 DNA reads TGCGCCAGCAGGGACGAAGGGGGCTCGGATGGCTACACCTTC. This codes for CASRDEGGSDGYTF. The chain employs TRBV23-1 and TRBJ1-2, with TRBD1 identical over 7 bases. TRBV23-1 is noted as an ORF with a role that remains uncertain. J lost 6 bases, V lost 6 bases, and 10 bases had no gene match. This CDR3 is built from 14 residues.

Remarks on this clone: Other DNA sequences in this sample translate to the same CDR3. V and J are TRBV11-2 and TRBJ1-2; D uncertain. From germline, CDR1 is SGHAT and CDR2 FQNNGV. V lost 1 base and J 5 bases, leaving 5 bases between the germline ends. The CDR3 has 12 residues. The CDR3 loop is CASSLAPYGYTF. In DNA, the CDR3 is TGTGCCAGCAGCTTAGCTCCGTATGGCTACACCTTC.

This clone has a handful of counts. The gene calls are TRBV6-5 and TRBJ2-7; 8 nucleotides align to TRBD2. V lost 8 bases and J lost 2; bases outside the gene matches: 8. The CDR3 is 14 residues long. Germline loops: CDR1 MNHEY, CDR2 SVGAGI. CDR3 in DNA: TGTGCCAGCCGGGGGGGATCCGGCCCCTACGAGCAGTACTTC. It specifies CASRGGSGPYEQYF.

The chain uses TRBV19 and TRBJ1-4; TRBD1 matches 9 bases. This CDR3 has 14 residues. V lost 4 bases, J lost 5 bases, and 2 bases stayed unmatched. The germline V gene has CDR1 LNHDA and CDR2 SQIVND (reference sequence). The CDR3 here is CASSTDRGNEKLFF. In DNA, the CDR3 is TGTGCCAGTAGTACGGACAGGGGAAATGAAAAACTGTTTTTT.

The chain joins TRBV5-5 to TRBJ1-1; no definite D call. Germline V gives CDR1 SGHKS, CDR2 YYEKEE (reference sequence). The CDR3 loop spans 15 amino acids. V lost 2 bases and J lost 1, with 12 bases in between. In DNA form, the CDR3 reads TGTGCCAGCAGCTTCTCACTTGGCCCGAACACTGAAGCTTTCTTT. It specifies CASSFSLGPNTEAFF.

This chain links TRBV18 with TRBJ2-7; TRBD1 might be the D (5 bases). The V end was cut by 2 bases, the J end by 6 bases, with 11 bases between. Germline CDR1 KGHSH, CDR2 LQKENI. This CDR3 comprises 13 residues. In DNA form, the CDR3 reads TGTGCCAGCTCACCAGACAGTATATCCGAGCAGTACTTC. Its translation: CASSPDSISEQYF.

CDR3: CASSEQGANTGELFF. The CDR3 coding sequence is TGTGCCAGCAGTGAACAGGGGGCGAACACCGGGGAGCTGTTTTTT. The rearrangement uses TRBV6-4 and TRBJ2-2; 8 bases are a match to TRBD1. The CDR3 has 15 residues. Germline V CDR1 and CDR2: MRHNA, SNTAGT. The ends lost 3 bases at V and 0 bases at J; junction bases unmatched: 0.

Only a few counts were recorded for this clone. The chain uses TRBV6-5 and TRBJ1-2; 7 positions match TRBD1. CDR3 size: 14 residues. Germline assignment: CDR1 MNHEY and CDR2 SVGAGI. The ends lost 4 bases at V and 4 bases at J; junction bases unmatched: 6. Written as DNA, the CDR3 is TGTGCCAGCAGTTCGCCGGGACAGATCTATGGCTACACCTTC. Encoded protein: CASSSPGQIYGYTF.

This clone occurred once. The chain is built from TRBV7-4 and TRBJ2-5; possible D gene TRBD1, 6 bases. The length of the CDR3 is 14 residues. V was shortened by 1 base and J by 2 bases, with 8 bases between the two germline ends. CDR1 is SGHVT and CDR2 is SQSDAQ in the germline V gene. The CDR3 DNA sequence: TGTGCCAGCAGCTTAGGGGGGCCTCAAGAGACCCAGTACTTC. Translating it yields CASSLGGPQETQYF.

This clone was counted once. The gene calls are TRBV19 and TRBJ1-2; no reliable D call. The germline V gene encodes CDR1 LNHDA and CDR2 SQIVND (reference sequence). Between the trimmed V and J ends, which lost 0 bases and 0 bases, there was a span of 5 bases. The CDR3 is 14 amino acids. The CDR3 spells CASSIDISNYGYTF. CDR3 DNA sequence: TGTGCCAGTAGTATAGACATCTCTAACTATGGCTACACCTTC.

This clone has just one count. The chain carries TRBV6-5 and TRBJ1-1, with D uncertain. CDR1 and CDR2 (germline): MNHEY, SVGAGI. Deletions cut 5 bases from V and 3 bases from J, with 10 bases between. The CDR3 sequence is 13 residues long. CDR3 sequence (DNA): TGTGCCAGCAGTAAAGGACGGTACACTGAAGCTTTCTTT. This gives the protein CASSKGRYTEAFF.

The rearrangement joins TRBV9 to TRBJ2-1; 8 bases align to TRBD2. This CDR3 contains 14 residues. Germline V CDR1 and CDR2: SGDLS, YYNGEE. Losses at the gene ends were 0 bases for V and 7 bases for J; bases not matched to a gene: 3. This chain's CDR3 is CASSVDIAGNEQFF. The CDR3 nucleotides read TGTGCCAGCAGCGTAGATATAGCGGGGAATGAGCAGTTCTTC.

CDR3 loop: CAWTKGIAGGTDTQYF. For the CDR3, the DNA is TGTGCCTGGACCAAGGGGATAGCGGGGGGCACAGATACGCAGTATTTT. This rearrangement joins TRBV30 to TRBJ2-3; 9 nucleotides align to TRBD2. Germline V gene data show CDR1 as GTSNPN and CDR2 as SVGIG (reference sequence). Trimming took 4 bases from V and 1 from J; bases not matched to a gene: 9. CDR3 length: 16 residues.